The 17 T cell receptor beta chains in this list originate from one sample, sequenced in a study of shared clonotypes between healthy human individuals. Method: immunoSEQ multiplex PCR; TCRdb's copy keeps in-frame clones and lacks some. This sample has approximately 500,000 clones; over 70% occur once, and the top ten carry about 12%. Material for sequencing was PBMCs. These receptor sequences come from a woman aged 35 to 49 in good health. Some clones in this sample may be carry-over from other donors' samples.

This clone was counted ten times or more. The sample contains more than one DNA sequence encoding this CDR3. V is TRBV21-1 and J is TRBJ1-2; TRBD1, the D gene given by the table, was not confirmed from the DNA. TRBV21-1 is marked as a pseudogene. The CDR3 sequence is 16 residues long. The CDR3: CASSNWAKQDLGGYTF. The CDR3, as DNA: TGTGCCAGCAGCAATTGGGCCAAACAGGATTTGGGTGGCTACACCTTC.

The V call is TRBV30, the J call TRBJ1-2, with 7 bases fitting TRBD1. CDR3 length equals 15 residues. V shed 1 base and J 9 bases; nucleotides not matched to a gene: 14. Germline V gene lookup returns CDR1 GTSNPN and CDR2 SVGIG (reference sequence). The CDR3 here is CAWSGLGGPWLSYTF. The DNA for the CDR3 is TGTGCCTGGAGTGGCTTAGGGGGCCCGTGGCTTAGCTACACCTTC.

The rearrangement uses TRBV14 and TRBJ2-4, with 12 bases that match TRBD1. Per germline, CDR1 SGHDN and CDR2 FVKESK. Trimming took 1 base from V and 7 from J; bases not matched to a gene: 8. The CDR3 loop spans 17 amino acids. CDR3 in DNA: TGTGCCAGCAGCCAAGCCTCGGGACAGGGGGCCCGGAACATTCAGTACTTC. Its protein product is CASSQASGQGARNIQYF.

V usage is TRBV19 and J usage is TRBJ1-2; maybe TRBD1 (5 bases). CDR3 length: 12 amino acids. Trimming left V 8 bases short and J 8 bases short, with 15 bases between. CDR1 is LNHDA, CDR2 SQIVND, per germline (reference sequence). The CDR3 loop is CASVDRLVGYTF. As DNA, the CDR3 is TGTGCCAGTGTTGACAGACTCGTGGGCTACACCTTC.

V gene TRBV4-2 combines with J gene TRBJ1-2, with D perhaps matching TRBD1 (5 bases). Germline values: CDR1 LGHNA, CDR2 YNFKEQ. The CDR3 has 16 residues. V gave up 0 bases and J gave up 3 bases, with 14 bases separating them. The CDR3 sequence: CASSQDRSTGDYGYTF. The CDR3 nucleotides are TGTGCCAGCAGCCAAGATCGGTCAACAGGCGACTATGGCTACACCTTC.

The sample holds one count of this clone. The rearrangement uses TRBV5-6 and TRBJ2-7; 7 nucleotides align to TRBD1. Per the germline V gene, CDR1 is SGHDT and CDR2 is YYEEEE. The CDR3 sequence is 14 residues long. V gave up 4 bases and J gave up 5 bases; unmatched junction bases: 9. The CDR3 DNA follows: TGTGCCAGCAGCGCCCGACAGGGAACAAACGAGCAGTACTTC. This translates into CASSARQGTNEQYF.

J is TRBJ2-6 and V is TRBV4-2; D call uncertain. The CDR3 has 18 residues. V lost 0 bases and J lost 4, with 16 bases in between. The germline gives CDR1 LGHNA, CDR2 YNFKEQ. CDR3: CASSQDPGQARGANVLTF. CDR3 DNA: TGTGCCAGCAGCCAAGATCCCGGTCAGGCTAGGGGGGCCAACGTCCTGACTTTC.

In regard to this clone: A much larger clone differs by one base, so this may be a read error. This sample includes further DNA sequences coding for the same CDR3. V and J are TRBV15 and TRBJ2-2; the D gene could be TRBD1 or TRBD2 (6 bases each). This CDR3 spans 16 amino acids. CDR1 LNHNV and CDR2 YYDKDF come from the germline V gene (reference sequence). The chain's CDR3 is CATSRGDRRDTGELFF. For the CDR3, the DNA is TGTGCCACCAGCAGAGGTGACAGGAGGGACACCGGAGAGCTGTTTTTT. Filled out from reference TRBV15 and TRBJ2-2, the complete variable domain reads DAMVIQNPRYQVTQFGKPVTLSCSQTLNHNVMYWYQQKSSQAPKLLFHYYDKDFNNEADTPDNFQSRRPNTSFCFLDIRSPGLGDTAMYLCATSRGDRRDTGELFFGEGSRLTVL.

J is TRBJ2-6 and V is TRBV30, with a possible D match to TRBD1 (6 bases). This CDR3 is 16 amino acids long. From germline, CDR1 is GTSNPN and CDR2 SVGIG (reference sequence). V lost 5 bases, J lost 2 bases, and 16 bases lay in between. CDR3 in amino acids: CAWLGHPFAGANVLTF. The CDR3 coding sequence is TGTGCCTGGCTGGGACATCCCTTCGCTGGGGCCAACGTCCTGACTTTC.

This clone appeared a single time. The V and J genes are TRBV15 and TRBJ2-3, with D perhaps TRBD1 or TRBD2 (5 bases each). CDR1 and CDR2 from the germline V gene are LNHNV and YYDKDF (reference sequence). Between the trimmed V and J ends, which lost 5 bases and 3 bases, there was a span of 9 bases. The CDR3 totals 13 residues. CDR3 bases: TGTGCCACCAGCCTCGAGGGGACAGATACGCAGTATTTT. It codes for CATSLEGTDTQYF.

The gene calls are TRBV4-3 and TRBJ2-3, with 7 positions matching TRBD1. Losses at the gene ends were 5 bases for V and 5 bases for J; bases not matched to a gene: 10. The CDR3 is 15 residues long. Germline values: CDR1 LGHNA, CDR2 YSLEER. This CDR3 reads CASSKGGSEVDTQYF. CDR3 sequence (DNA): TGCGCCAGCAGCAAAGGGGGCAGCGAAGTAGATACGCAGTATTTT.

The chain recombines TRBV5-1 with TRBJ2-1, with D perhaps given as TRBD1 or TRBD2 (5 bases each). Germline CDR1 is SGHRS and CDR2 is YFSETQ. The CDR3 consists of 13 residues. V gave up 4 bases and J gave up 12 bases, with 17 bases separating them. The CDR3 DNA is TGCGCCAGCAGCCCAGGGACCATGAGTATGCAGTTCTTC. Its protein product is CASSPGTMSMQFF.

A word on this clone: A read error likely explains this, since a far larger clone differs by one base. This is likely a read error, given that the CDR3 carries no conserved phenylalanine or tryptophan at its end. The V call is TRBV28, the J call TRBJ1-1; 8 bases line up with TRBD1. Trimming at V came to 3 bases and at J to 0 bases, leaving 3 bases not matched to a gene. This CDR3 spans 15 amino acids. Germline-derived CDR1 and CDR2 are MDHEN and SYDVKM. Here the CDR3 DNA reads TGTGCCAGCAGTTTCAGGACAGGGTTGAACACTGAAGCTTTCTAT. Amino acid sequence: CASSFRTGLNTEAFY.

This clone occurred a few times. The chain couples TRBV30 to TRBJ2-7; 9 nucleotides match TRBD2. Germline V CDR1 and CDR2: GTSNPN, SVGIG (reference sequence). This CDR3 is built from 18 residues. The junction had 14 bases not matched to a gene; V was cut back by 0 bases and J by 2 bases. The CDR3 loop reads CAWSVRSMWTSETYEQYF. The CDR3 DNA reads TGTGCCTGGAGTGTACGATCTATGTGGACTAGCGAGACCTACGAGCAGTACTTC.

The rearrangement uses TRBV30 and TRBJ2-7, with TRBD2 matching over 8 bases. Germline-derived CDR1 and CDR2 are GTSNPN and SVGIG (reference sequence). This CDR3 region has 17 residues. V lost 2 bases to trimming and J lost 6 bases; unmatched junction nucleotides: 18. This CDR3 reads CAWSPNRSGGTPLEQYF. In DNA, the CDR3 is TGTGCCTGGAGTCCCAACAGAAGCGGGGGTACCCCCCTCGAGCAGTACTTC.

A few counts support this clone. The genes are TRBV27 and TRBJ1-2; tentatively, D is TRBD1 (5 bases). The CDR3 consists of 13 residues. Trimming shortened V by 6 bases and J by 6 bases, and 14 bases separated the two germline ends. CDR1 and CDR2 from the germline V gene are MNHEY and SMNVEV (reference sequence). CDR3 nucleotide sequence: TGTGCCAGCAGCCCCCACGAGGGGAATGGCTACACCTTC. Protein product: CASSPHEGNGYTF.

To note about this clone: Only one base separates this from a far larger clonotype, so it likely reflects a read error. This sample also contains other DNA sequences that code for the same CDR3. The V and J genes are TRBV11-1 and TRBJ2-7, with 9 bases matching TRBD1. The germline CDR1 and CDR2 sequences are SGHAT and FQDESV (reference sequence). The CDR3 is made up of 15 amino acids. This CDR3 is CASSLGLGTGNEQYF. The CDR3 region has the DNA TGTGCCAGTAGCTTAGGTCTCGGGACAGGGAACGAGCAGTACTTC.